A single T cell receptor (beta chain) is shown here with its context. The source of the sample is a study of blood T cell repertoires in COVID-19. The overall study: There were acute and convalescent COVID-19 samples, and they came from the United States, Italy and Spain.

Germline loops: CDR1 LNHDA, CDR2 SQIVND (reference sequence). With V trimmed by 5 bases and J by 2 bases, 4 bases remained unmatched. The CDR3 contains 14 residues. In the original workflow: Reference gene primers were amplified, and this amplification served to estimate nucleated cell counts. Using immunoSEQ multiplex PCR, the repertoire was profiled, and TCRdb retains in-frame clones only, with some absent. V, J and clone size derive from that table, while D and trimming were established from the DNA sequence. Of 70,000 or so clones listed, about 69% are singletons. Sequenced sample: peripheral blood. This sequence was found in a man aged 70-80 years with acute or convalescent COVID-19. The V and J genes are TRBV19 and TRBJ2-5; TRBD1 matches at 8 bases. Here the CDR3 reads CASSVQGGQETQYF. The CDR3 DNA reads TGTGCCAGTAGTGTACAGGGGGGACAAGAGACCCAGTACTTC.